The sequence of this TCR beta chain was determined in a study of OX40 agonist ivuxolimab in advanced cancers. The study in broad terms: Ivuxolimab was an agonistic, fully human IgG2 monoclonal antibody directed against OX40 (CD134), a costimulatory receptor. The monotherapy dose-escalation portion (N of about 57 patients) of the phase I ivuxolimab trial is reported in the paper. Intravenous ivuxolimab was administered to patients every 2 weeks at six dose levels: 0.01, 0.1, 0.3, 1.5, 3 and 10 mg/kg. Among the approximately 54 dose-escalation patients, 19 had hepatocellular carcinoma, around 15 melanoma, 9 renal cell carcinoma and 9 head and neck cancer. Partial responses occurred in three dose-escalation patients, of whom one had hepatocellular carcinoma and two had cutaneous melanoma. Prior anti-PD-1, anti-PD-L1 or anti-CTLA-4 therapy was permitted, and checkpoint inhibitors had been received by less than 45% of dose-escalation patients. Peripheral TCRbeta sequencing aimed to test whether ivuxolimab altered TCR sequence diversity and caused clonal T-cell expansion. A male proportion of almost 85% and a mean age of approximately 61 years, ranging from roughly 23 to 79, were recorded for the dose-escalation cohort. Here is what the overall study found, with its caveats: At doses of 0.1 to 3.0 mg/kg, clonal expansion of both CD4+ and CD8+ blood T cells was observed from baseline to week 6. The antigen specificity of the peripheral T cells that underwent clonal expansion was not determined. In the 0.1-3.0 mg/kg groups, partial responders were among the patients with the lowest normalized peripheral clonal expansion, particularly in CD8+ T cells. After ivuxolimab, more expanded clones were found on average in CD8+ T cells than in CD4+ T cells. Low levels of normalized T-cell clonal expansion were also seen in some patients who did not respond.

Its CDR3 holds 15 amino acids, cysteine through phenylalanine. Kept here is only the CDR3 DNA, which spans 45 bases and is read in frame from base 1. CDR1 SGHAT and CDR2 FQDESV are derived from the germline V gene (reference sequence). V lost 1 base and J lost 4 bases, and the count of bases not matched to a germline gene is 3. Patients with autoimmune disease history or receiving systemic immunosuppression were excluded from the trial. Peripheral blood for TCR sequencing was collected from all dose cohorts at baseline, on cycle 4 day 1, and on cycle 7 day 1. The samples were taken from a phase I, first-in-human, multicenter, open-label dose-escalation trial of ivuxolimab. Adults with locally advanced or metastatic melanoma, renal cell carcinoma, hepatocellular carcinoma or head and neck squamous cell carcinoma were enrolled in the trial. Before TCR sequencing, CD4+ T cells and CD8+ T cells from peripheral blood were sorted into separate populations.

For sequencing of the TCRbeta CDR3 region, genomic DNA was extracted from the sorted cells. The immunoSEQ Assay was used to sequence the TCRbeta CDR3 regions. Drawn from immuneACCESS, this table holds only the in-frame rearrangements with V and J called that TCRdb kept. Clones are partly lost; checked studies trace under half to an unresolved V gene and leave the rest unexplained. Counted in this sample were some 150,000 clones; less than 95% of them appeared once. 0.85% to 1.4% of the sample is held by the ten biggest clonotypes. Remarks on this clone: What antigen it recognizes has not been identified. Base qualities are not provided; no much larger clone lies one nucleotide away.

The specimen comprised CD4+ or CD8+ T cells sorted from blood, sampled in a trial of the OX40 agonist ivuxolimab. The chain uses TRBV11-1 and TRBJ2-7; TRBD2 matches 11 bases in the middle. This sequence originates from an adult with an advanced solid tumor such as melanoma, head and neck, liver or kidney cancer. The base sequence is TGTGCCAGCAGCTTAGAACTAGCGGGAGTATACGAGCAGTACTTC. Its coded protein is CASSLELAGVYEQYF.